The entry that follows covers one TCR beta chain sequence. This sample is drawn from a study of blood T cell repertoires in COVID-19. Study in general: Samples taken during acute and convalescent COVID-19 were collected in the United States, Italy and Spain.

In the original analysis: It was from reference gene primer amplification that nucleated cell counts were estimated. Profiling relied on immunoSEQ multiplex PCR, and the TCRdb table lists in-frame clones only, not all of them. D and trimming were read from the DNA, whereas the V and J calls and clone size are those reported in that table. The table includes about 96,000 clones, around 85% detected once. This CDR3 has 14 amino acids. Between the trimmed V and J ends, which lost 5 bases and 4 bases, there was a span of 14 bases. CDR1 and CDR2 (germline): LNHDA, SQIVND (reference sequence). This TCR derives from a woman between 55 and 75 years old with acute or convalescent COVID-19. Sequenced input: peripheral blood. V usage is TRBV19 and J usage is TRBJ2-5, with TRBD1 as a possible D gene (5 bases). The CDR3 DNA sequence: TGTGCCAGTAGTCGGCAGGGCGGTGCAGAGACCCAGTACTTC. Translated: CASSRQGGAETQYF. Full variable domain (missing parts from reference TRBV19 and TRBJ2-5): DGGITQSPKYLFRKEGQNVTLSCEQNLNHDAMYWYRQDPGQGLRLIYYSQIVNDFQKGDIAEGYSVSREKKESFPLTVTSAQKNPTAFYLCASSRQGGAETQYFGPGTRLLVL.